The T cell receptor (beta chain) described here comes from a study of OX40 agonist ivuxolimab in advanced cancers. This table comes from immunoSEQ multiplex PCR, and its TCRdb copy is limited to in-frame clones, with some not included. The sample lists under 80,000 clones; 82% were seen once. This clone was seen just once. The CDR3 covers 15 residues. The V and J ends lost 3 bases and 8 bases respectively, with 14 bases between them. Germline V lookup: CDR1 MNHNY, CDR2 SVGAGI (reference sequence). The sample consisted of CD4+ or CD8+ T cells sorted from blood, taken in a trial of the OX40 agonist ivuxolimab. The V and J genes are TRBV6-6 and TRBJ1-6; unclear D gene. The clonotype originates from an adult with an advanced solid tumor such as melanoma, head and neck, liver or kidney cancer. CDR3 sequence (DNA): TGTGCCAGCAGTTATACCGGGCCGGCGGATTCACCCCTCCACTTT. Encoded protein: CASSYTGPADSPLHF.